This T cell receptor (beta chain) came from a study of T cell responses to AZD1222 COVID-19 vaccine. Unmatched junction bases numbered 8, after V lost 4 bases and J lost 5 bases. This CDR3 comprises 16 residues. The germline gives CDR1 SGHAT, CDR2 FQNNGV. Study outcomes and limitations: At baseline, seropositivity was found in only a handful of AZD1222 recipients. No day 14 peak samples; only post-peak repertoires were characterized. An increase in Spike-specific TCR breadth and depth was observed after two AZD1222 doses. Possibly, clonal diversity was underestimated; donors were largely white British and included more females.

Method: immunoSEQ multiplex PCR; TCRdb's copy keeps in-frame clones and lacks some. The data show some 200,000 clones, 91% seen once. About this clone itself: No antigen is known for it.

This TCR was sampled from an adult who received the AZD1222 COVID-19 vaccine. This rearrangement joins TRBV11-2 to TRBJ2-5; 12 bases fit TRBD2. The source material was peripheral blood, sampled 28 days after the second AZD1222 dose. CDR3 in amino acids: CASSYASGRADETQYF. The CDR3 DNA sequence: TGTGCCAGCAGCTACGCTAGCGGGAGGGCTGACGAGACCCAGTACTTC.